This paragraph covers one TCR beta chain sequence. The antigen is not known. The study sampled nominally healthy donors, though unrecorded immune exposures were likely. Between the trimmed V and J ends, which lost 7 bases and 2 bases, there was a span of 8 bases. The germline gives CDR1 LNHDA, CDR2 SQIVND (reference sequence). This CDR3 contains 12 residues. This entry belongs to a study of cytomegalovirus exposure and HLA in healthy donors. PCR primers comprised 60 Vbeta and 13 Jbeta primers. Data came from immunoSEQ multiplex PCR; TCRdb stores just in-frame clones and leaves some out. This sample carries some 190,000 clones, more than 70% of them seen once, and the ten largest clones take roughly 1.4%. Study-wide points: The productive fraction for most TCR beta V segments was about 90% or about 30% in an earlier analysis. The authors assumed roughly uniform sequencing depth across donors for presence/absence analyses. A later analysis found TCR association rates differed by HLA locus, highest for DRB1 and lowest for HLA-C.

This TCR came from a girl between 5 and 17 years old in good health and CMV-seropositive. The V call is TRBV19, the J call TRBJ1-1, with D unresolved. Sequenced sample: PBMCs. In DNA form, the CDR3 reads TGTGCCAGTAACATTCCCAACACTGAAGCTTTCTTT. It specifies CASNIPNTEAFF.